These 21 T cell receptor beta chains were sequenced from one sample in a study of shared clonotypes between healthy human individuals. Assay used: immunoSEQ multiplex PCR; TCRdb lists only in-frame clones, some missing. This sample has about 1.1 million clones, with about four fifths found just once. The sequencing input was memory CD4+ T cells from PBMCs. Regarding subset: CD45RA-negative fraction. The receptors originated from a man younger than 35 in good health. Some clones in this sample may be carry-over from other donors' samples.

The chain joins TRBV29-1 to TRBJ1-1, with 10 nucleotides matching TRBD1. V shed 1 base and J 7 bases; nucleotides not matched to a gene: 15. The germline CDR1 and CDR2 sequences are SQVTM and ANQGSEA. The CDR3 sequence is 17 residues long. This CDR3 reads CSVEGRTGGFPGGEAFF. CDR3 bases: TGCAGCGTTGAAGGGAGGACAGGGGGGTTCCCAGGAGGTGAAGCTTTCTTT.

The chain couples TRBV5-1 to TRBJ1-1, with no clear D. The V gene lost 4 bases and the J gene lost 4 bases, with 14 bases spanning the gap. Germline V gives CDR1 SGHRS, CDR2 YFSETQ. This CDR3 is 14 amino acids long. The CDR3 coding sequence is TGCGCCAGCAGCCCGCGCCGGGGAGGCACTGAAGCTTTCTTT. It translates to CASSPRRGGTEAFF.

CDR3 in DNA: TGTGCCAGCAGTTCGTTTAGCCGCACCCAGTACTTC. It yields the protein CASSSFSRTQYF. This chain uses TRBV28 with TRBJ2-5; D unclear. The CDR3 extends over 12 amino acids. Germline CDR1 and CDR2: MDHEN and SYDVKM. Trimming cost V 4 bases and J 8 bases, with 11 bases left between them.

This chain uses TRBV7-2 with TRBJ2-5; TRBD1 agrees at 10 bases. The J segment lost 4 bases and the V segment lost 6 bases, leaving 11 bases of the junction unmatched. The CDR3 extends over 16 amino acids. Germline CDR1 SGHTA, CDR2 FQGNSA. The CDR3 bases are TGTGCCAGCAGTAACCCTCCGGGACAGGGGAGAGAGACCCAGTACTTC. Its protein product is CASSNPPGQGRETQYF.

V and J are TRBV18 and TRBJ2-7, with 11 positions matching TRBD2. CDR1 is KGHSH and CDR2 is LQKENI in the germline V gene. After removal of 1 base from V and 5 bases from J, the junction contained 4 bases not matched to a gene. This CDR3 contains 15 residues. CDR3 in DNA: TGTGCCAGCTCACCACGGACTAGCGGGTCCCACGAGCAGTACTTC. Protein product: CASSPRTSGSHEQYF.

This clone was recorded at least ten times. This chain links TRBV15 with TRBJ2-1; 8 nucleotides align to TRBD2. There are 17 residues in the CDR3. Germline V lookup: CDR1 LNHNV, CDR2 YYDKDF (reference sequence). The V segment lost 0 bases and the J segment 7 bases; nucleotides outside the gene matches: 11. CDR3 protein: CATSRESGTSGRNEQFF. CDR3 nucleotides: TGTGCCACCAGCAGAGAGTCGGGAACTAGCGGTAGGAATGAGCAGTTCTTC.

This clone was detected only once. The chain is built from TRBV5-4 and TRBJ1-3; D call uncertain. The CDR3 spans 15 residues. Looked up from germline, CDR1 is SGHNT and CDR2 is YYREEE (reference sequence). V lost 3 bases, J lost 0 bases, and 10 bases lay in between. The CDR3 is CASSSVGGSGNTIYF. CDR3 bases: TGTGCCAGCAGCTCTGTGGGAGGCTCTGGAAACACCATATATTTT.

About this clone itself: The same CDR3 is also encoded by other DNA sequences in this sample. V usage is TRBV5-1 and J usage is TRBJ2-5; the D gene is possibly TRBD2 (5 bases). The CDR3 runs to 14 residues. The V end lost 2 bases, the J end lost 3 bases, and 11 bases lay between the germline ends. Germline V lookup: CDR1 SGHRS, CDR2 YFSETQ. In DNA, the CDR3 is TGCGCCAGCAGCTTCAGCGGAAGGGAAGAGACCCAGTACTTC. Translated: CASSFSGREETQYF.

This clone was seen a handful of times. The genes are TRBV2 and TRBJ2-4, with 11 bases matching TRBD1. Trimming took 8 bases from V and 12 from J; bases not matched to a gene: 12. Germline loops: CDR1 SNHLY, CDR2 FYNNEI. The CDR3 sequence is 14 residues long. This CDR3 is CASGRGDRGSSQYF. CDR3 sequence (DNA): TGTGCCAGCGGCCGTGGGGACAGGGGGTCAAGTCAGTACTTC.

The rearrangement joins TRBV2 to TRBJ1-1; D ambiguous. Germline values: CDR1 SNHLY, CDR2 FYNNEI. The CDR3 loop spans 13 amino acids. Trimming left V 8 bases short and J 0 bases short, with 10 bases between. The CDR3: CASRAYMNTEAFF. CDR3 bases: TGTGCCAGCCGGGCATATATGAACACTGAAGCTTTCTTT.

The chain joins TRBV7-8 to TRBJ2-7, with D uncertain. Trimming took 4 bases from V and 2 from J, leaving 9 bases between them. The length of the CDR3 is 13 residues. Germline V gene sequence: CDR1 SGHVS, CDR2 FQNEAQ. Here the CDR3 DNA reads TGTGCCAGCAGCTCCCTTGCTCCCTACGAGCAGTACTTC. Amino acid sequence: CASSSLAPYEQYF.

This clone was detected many times. The chain employs TRBV10-1 and TRBJ2-2; the D gene is possibly TRBD1 (5 bases). The CDR3 spans 18 residues. Trimming removed 0 bases at V and 6 bases at J, with 20 bases between. The germline V gene has CDR1 WNHNN and CDR2 SYGVQD (reference sequence). CDR3 amino acids: CASSESGVLRGPAGELFF. The CDR3 DNA follows: TGCGCCAGCAGTGAGTCCGGAGTTCTAAGGGGCCCGGCCGGGGAGCTGTTTTTT.

As concerns this clone: The sample holds other DNA sequences that translate to the same CDR3. This rearrangement joins TRBV7-9 to TRBJ2-3; D might be TRBD2 (6 bases). The CDR3 is 14 amino acids. Germline CDR1 and CDR2: SEHNR and FQNEAQ (reference sequence). Trimming pared 6 bases from V and 2 bases from J, leaving 12 bases between. The CDR3 is CASSPGLSTDTQYF. The CDR3 DNA follows: TGTGCCAGCAGTCCGGGACTTTCCACAGATACGCAGTATTTT.

The DNA of the CDR3 is TGTGCCAGCAGTTGGACTAGCGGGAACGTGAATGAGCAGTTCTTC. This gives the protein CASSWTSGNVNEQFF. The chain recombines TRBV28 with TRBJ2-1; TRBD2 agrees at 12 bases. CDR3 length: 15 residues. With 4 bases clipped from V and 7 bases from J, the junction kept 5 bases outside the gene matches. The germline CDR1 and CDR2 sequences are MDHEN and SYDVKM.

This clone has only one observation. In DNA, the CDR3 is TGCGCCAGCAGCTTGGGAGGGGGCCGTGACTATGGCTACACCTTC. Translated, it gives CASSLGGGRDYGYTF. The rearrangement links TRBV5-1 to TRBJ1-2; 7 bases match TRBD1. The CDR3 is 15 amino acids. Looked up from germline, CDR1 is SGHRS and CDR2 is YFSETQ. J was trimmed by 3 bases and V by 0 bases; bases with no gene match: 5.

This chain joins TRBV20-1 and TRBJ2-7; D ambiguous. The CDR3 totals 10 residues. Germline values: CDR1 DFQATT, CDR2 SNEGSKA (reference sequence). Trimming pared 5 bases from V and 6 bases from J, leaving 8 bases between. The CDR3 coding sequence is TGCAGTGCTGTGCGAACCGAGCAGTACTTC. Translation: CSAVRTEQYF.

V is TRBV19 and J is TRBJ2-2; D not resolved. The CDR3 consists of 14 residues. V was cut by 8 bases and J by 3 bases, with 13 bases left in between. Looked up from germline, CDR1 is LNHDA and CDR2 is SQIVND (reference sequence). The CDR3 nucleotides are TGTGCCAGTTACTCGGGCCGAGACACCGGGGAGCTGTTTTTT. This sequence encodes CASYSGRDTGELFF.

This sequence joins TRBV5-1 and TRBJ2-1; D is undetermined. The CDR3 extends over 14 amino acids. Germline V lookup: CDR1 SGHRS, CDR2 YFSETQ. V lost 0 bases, J lost 6 bases, and 10 bases lay in between. The CDR3 nucleotides read TGCGCCAGCAGCTTGGATCCCACGCCCAATGAGCAGTTCTTC. Its translation is CASSLDPTPNEQFF. Drawing the rest from reference TRBV5-1 and TRBJ2-1, the complete variable domain is KAGVTQTPRYLIKTRGQQVTLSCSPISGHRSVSWYQQTPGQGLQFLFEYFSETQRNKGNFPGRFSGRQFSNSRSEMNVSTLELGDSALYLCASSLDPTPNEQFFGPGTRLTVL.

The gene calls are TRBV6-4 and TRBJ2-7; 10 bases fit TRBD2. Losses at the gene ends were 2 bases for V and 0 bases for J; bases not matched to a gene: 10. Germline V gene data show CDR1 as MRHNA and CDR2 as SNTAGT. The CDR3 consists of 18 residues. This CDR3 reads CASSDLAGVTKSSYEQYF. In DNA, the CDR3 is TGTGCCAGCAGTGACCTAGCGGGAGTGACTAAAAGCTCCTACGAGCAGTACTTC.

The chain uses TRBV19 and TRBJ2-7, with TRBD1 identical over 9 bases. J gave up 2 bases and V 4 bases, and 9 bases lay outside the gene matches. The CDR3 spans 16 residues. Germline V lookup: CDR1 LNHDA, CDR2 SQIVND (reference sequence). The CDR3 protein is CASSTIWTGVAYEQYF. The CDR3 DNA is TGTGCCAGTAGTACCATATGGACAGGGGTAGCCTACGAGCAGTACTTC.

V is TRBV7-3 and J is TRBJ1-1, with TRBD1 matching 8 bases. CDR3 size: 14 residues. V lost 5 bases, J lost 3 bases, and 5 bases stayed unmatched. Germline V CDR1 and CDR2: SGHTA, FQGTGA. The CDR3 protein is CASSEQGADTEAFF. The CDR3 coding sequence is TGTGCCAGCAGCGAGCAGGGGGCGGACACTGAAGCTTTCTTT.